One and the same sample provided the 22 T cell receptor beta chains below, sequenced in a study of early T cells in non-severe SARS-CoV-2 infection. MiXCR, applied by TCRdb to the 5' RACE reads, yields one record per CDR3 protein. The sample lists 66,000 or so distinct CDR3 sequences; 10% to 11% were seen once. The sequencing input was whole blood. These receptors all stem from an adult who was a healthcare worker with PCR-confirmed SARS-CoV-2 infection or an uninfected control (not recorded which).

This clonotype appeared many times. The V call is TRBV5-1, the J call TRBJ1-4; 7 bases agree with TRBD1. The trim removed 4 bases at V and 3 bases at J, leaving 6 bases unmatched. Germline V gene sequence: CDR1 SGHRS, CDR2 YFSETQ. The CDR3 is 15 amino acids. The CDR3 nucleotides read TGCGCCAGCAGCCTGTCAGGGGGAGCTAATGAAAAACTGTTTTTT. Residues: CASSLSGGANEKLFF. The full variable domain, with the rest looked up from reference TRBV5-1 and TRBJ1-4, is KAGVTQTPRYLIKTRGQQVTLSCSPISGHRSVSWYQQTPGQGLQFLFEYFSETQRNKGNFPGRFSGRQFSNSRSEMNVSTLELGDSALYLCASSLSGGANEKLFFGSGTQLSVL.

This clonotype was counted many times. The chain is built from TRBV7-6 and TRBJ2-1, with D maybe TRBD2 (5 bases). CDR3 length equals 13 residues. Germline-derived CDR1 and CDR2 are SGHVS and FNYEAQ. Trimming took off 5 bases at V and 7 bases at J, with 12 bases between the two ends. As DNA, the CDR3 is TGTGCCAGCAGCCCAGGTACGGGGAATGAGCAGTTCTTC. It yields the protein CASSPGTGNEQFF.

V and J are TRBV24-1 and TRBJ2-7; D ambiguous. Germline-derived CDR1 and CDR2 are KGHDR and SFDVKD. The CDR3 loop spans 16 amino acids. Trimming took 7 bases from V and 6 from J, leaving 24 bases between them. CDR3 protein: CATRQMGSAPVLEQYF. The CDR3 bases are TGTGCCACCAGGCAAATGGGATCGGCGCCCGTTCTCGAGCAGTACTTC.

The rearrangement uses TRBV29-1 and TRBJ1-1; TRBD1 is a possible D gene (5 bases). Per germline, CDR1 SQVTM and CDR2 ANQGSEA. The V end lost 7 bases, the J end lost 4 bases, and 7 bases lay between the germline ends. The CDR3 covers 10 residues. The CDR3 sequence: CSGDGTEAFF. The CDR3, as DNA: TGCAGCGGGGACGGCACTGAAGCTTTCTTT.

This clonotype was seen many times. J is TRBJ2-7 and V is TRBV11-2, with D possibly matching TRBD2 (5 bases). V shed 3 bases and J shed 3 bases, with 12 bases lying between them. The germline gives CDR1 SGHAT, CDR2 FQNNGV. The CDR3 totals 14 residues. The CDR3 sequence: CASSFAGDYYEQYF. CDR3 bases: TGTGCCAGCAGCTTCGCCGGGGATTACTACGAGCAGTACTTC.

This chain links TRBV19 with TRBJ2-5; TRBD2 aligns across 13 bases. V dropped 4 bases and J dropped 3; count of bases not matched to a gene: 8. The CDR3 spans 17 residues. The germline gives CDR1 LNHDA, CDR2 SQIVND (reference sequence). CDR3 bases: TGTGCCAGTAGTACCCGTTCCGGGACTAGCGGGGAAGAGACCCAGTACTTC. Protein sequence: CASSTRSGTSGEETQYF.

Points on this clonotype: Given a much more abundant clone one base away, this may be a read error. The chain combines TRBV3-1 with TRBJ2-2; D is undetermined. Germline V lookup: CDR1 LGHDT, CDR2 YNNKEL (reference sequence). The CDR3 runs to 14 residues. The CDR3 spells CASSQVRTVKELSF. The CDR3 region has the DNA TGTGCCAGCAGCCAAGTTAGGACGGTAAAGGAGCTGTCTTTT.

The rearrangement links TRBV11-1 to TRBJ2-7, with D hard to call. The length of the CDR3 is 12 residues. With 5 bases removed from V and 6 bases from J, the gap between germline ends came to 11 bases. From germline, CDR1 is SGHAT and CDR2 FQDESV (reference sequence). For the CDR3, the DNA is TGTGCCAGCAGCCCCGCGCTCCGCGAGCAGTACTTC. This gives the protein CASSPALREQYF. The full variable domain, rest sourced from reference TRBV11-1 and TRBJ2-7, is EAEVAQSPRYKITEKSQAVAFWCDPISGHATLYWYRQILGQGPELLVQFQDESVVDDSQLPKDRFSAERLKGVDSTLKIQPAELGDSAMYLCASSPALREQYFGPGTRLTVT.

This clonotype came up a few times. The rearrangement uses TRBV11-3 and TRBJ2-3; 12 bases align to TRBD2. V was clipped by 5 bases and J by 1 base; unmatched bases: 4. Germline CDR1 is SGHNT and CDR2 is YENEEA. This CDR3 is built from 16 residues. As DNA, the CDR3 is TGTGCCAGCAGCACAAGGACTAGCGGGGGCACAGATACGCAGTATTTT. It specifies CASSTRTSGGTDTQYF.

This clonotype occurred many times. This chain links TRBV18 with TRBJ1-1; TRBD1 matches at 7 bases. CDR3 length equals 17 residues. The trim removed 3 bases at V and 0 bases at J, leaving 10 bases unmatched. Germline lookup yields CDR1 KGHSH and CDR2 LQKENI. The CDR3 DNA reads as TGTGCCAGCTCACCGCAGACAGGGCCGCCGATGAACACTGAAGCTTTCTTT. It yields the protein CASSPQTGPPMNTEAFF.

The rearrangement links TRBV19 to TRBJ2-2, with D possibly matching TRBD2 (5 bases). CDR1 and CDR2 (germline): LNHDA, SQIVND (reference sequence). The CDR3 runs 15 residues. The V end was cut by 3 bases, the J end by 4 bases, with 12 bases between. CDR3: CASSILRAATGELFF. Here the CDR3 DNA reads TGTGCCAGTAGTATCCTGAGGGCAGCCACCGGGGAGCTGTTTTTT.

This clonotype was counted between two and nine times. The chain has TRBV29-1 and TRBJ2-5; D uncertain. Trimming pared 4 bases from V and 5 bases from J, leaving 5 bases between. Germline V gene lookup returns CDR1 SQVTM and CDR2 ANQGSEA. The CDR3 consists of 10 residues. Here the CDR3 reads CSVGGETQYF. The CDR3 DNA reads TGCAGCGTTGGTGGGGAGACCCAGTACTTC. Looking up the rest from reference TRBV29-1 and TRBJ2-5 gives the full variable domain: SAVISQKPSRDICQRGTSLTIQCQVDSQVTMMFWYRQQPGQSLTLIATANQGSEATYESGFVIDKFPISRPNLTFSTLTVSNMSPEDSSIYLCSVGGETQYFGPGTRLLVL.

This clonotype was seen many times. The chain couples TRBV5-1 to TRBJ2-7; 7 bases map to TRBD2. The CDR3 loop spans 15 amino acids. V was pared by 1 base and J by 2 bases, with 6 bases of the junction left unmatched. The germline V gene encodes CDR1 SGHRS and CDR2 YFSETQ. CDR3 nucleotides: TGCGCCAGCAGCTTGTCGGCTAGCGGCACCTACGAGCAGTACTTC. Translation: CASSLSASGTYEQYF.

This clonotype was counted only a few times. The rearrangement links TRBV30 to TRBJ2-5; no firm D call. Germline V CDR1 and CDR2: GTSNPN, SVGIG (reference sequence). CDR3 length: 11 amino acids. V was cut by 3 bases and J by 5 bases, with 7 bases left in between. CDR3: CAWRGEETQYF. CDR3 coding DNA: TGTGCCTGGAGAGGAGAGGAGACCCAGTACTTC.

The CDR3 loop reads CASSQGSGGFEQFF. In DNA, the CDR3 is TGCGCCAGCAGCCAAGGTAGCGGGGGGTTTGAGCAGTTCTTC. This chain uses TRBV4-1 with TRBJ2-1, with 10 bases aligning to TRBD2. Germline loops: CDR1 MGHRA, CDR2 YSYEKL. The CDR3 sequence is 14 residues long. V lost 1 base, J lost 9 bases, and 3 bases stayed unmatched.

This clonotype was counted at least ten times. This chain links TRBV6-1 with TRBJ2-3, with 10 bases fitting TRBD2. The CDR3 is 15 amino acids. Germline CDR1 MNHNS, CDR2 SASEGT. J gave up 2 bases and V 6 bases, and 5 bases lay outside the gene matches. For the CDR3, the DNA is TGTGCCAGCAGAGATAGCGGGGGGATCACAGATACGCAGTATTTT. Amino acids: CASRDSGGITDTQYF.

The chain is built from TRBV28 and TRBJ1-4, with unresolved D. V dropped 8 bases and J dropped 6 bases, with 10 bases sitting between them. CDR3 length equals 12 residues. CDR1 and CDR2 (germline): MDHEN, SYDVKM. CDR3 sequence (DNA): TGTGCCAGCGGGTCGCCCGATGAAAAACTGTTTTTT. As protein: CASGSPDEKLFF.

The chain is built from TRBV29-1 and TRBJ2-2; 9 bases are a match to TRBD1. Per the germline V gene, CDR1 is SQVTM and CDR2 is ANQGSEA. This CDR3 contains 13 residues. The V and J ends lost 6 bases and 7 bases, in that order; junction bases with no gene match: 6. The CDR3 is CSVAGTGIGELFF. CDR3 coding DNA: TGCAGCGTGGCCGGGACAGGGATCGGGGAGCTGTTTTTT.

This chain's CDR3 is CSSGENTEAFF. CDR3 sequence (DNA): TGCAGCAGCGGGGAGAACACTGAAGCTTTCTTT. J is TRBJ1-1 and V is TRBV29-1; D uncertain. V was cut by 8 bases and J by 1 base, with 8 bases left in between. In germline, CDR1 is SQVTM, CDR2 ANQGSEA. The CDR3 is made up of 11 amino acids.

This clonotype was found a few times. The chain links TRBV29-1 to TRBJ2-3; D not resolved. The CDR3 contains 11 residues. Germline V gene sequence: CDR1 SQVTM, CDR2 ANQGSEA. Trimming cost V 5 bases and J 6 bases, with 9 bases left between them. CDR3 sequence: CSVSLGDTQYF. CDR3 nucleotide sequence: TGCAGCGTTTCCCTAGGGGATACGCAGTATTTT.

The rearrangement uses TRBV7-8 and TRBJ2-7, with 8 bases identical to TRBD1. Germline V gene sequence: CDR1 SGHVS, CDR2 FQNEAQ. The CDR3 runs to 12 residues. V lost 8 bases and J lost 3; bases outside the gene matches: 3. CDR3 residues: CASGQGLYEQYF. The DNA for the CDR3 is TGTGCCAGCGGACAGGGCCTCTACGAGCAGTACTTC.

This sequence joins TRBV12-3 or TRBV12-4 and TRBJ1-2; tentative D call: TRBD1 (5 bases). There are 13 residues in the CDR3. V was trimmed by 5 bases and J by 4 bases, leaving 11 bases between them. The chain's CDR3 is CASSPPGVYGYTF. In DNA, the CDR3 is TGTGCCAGCAGTCCCCCGGGGGTCTATGGCTACACCTTC.